The clone carrying this T cell receptor (beta chain) appeared a few times. Its antigen is not known. The method was immunoSEQ multiplex PCR; TCRdb's version includes in-frame clones alone and lacks a portion of them. Of 640,000 or so clones in the sample, 72% were seen once. This entry is derived from a study of shared clonotypes between healthy human individuals. Study findings and constraints: Sampling was confined to blood; repertoires within tissues likely differ.

Everyone who donated was a Caucasian adult who lived in Nashville, Tennessee. Negatively enriched CD4+ T cells were divided by CD45RA into naive and memory. The V gene's germline CDR1 is LNHDA and CDR2 SQIVND (reference sequence). This CDR3 region has 15 residues. Germline trimming cut 4 bases from V and 2 bases from J; bases unmatched to any gene: 5. The specimen was memory CD4+ T cells sorted from blood. Subset specified: CD45RA-negative fraction. The TCR comes from a woman in her 30s in good health. The chain employs TRBV19 and TRBJ1-2; the match to TRBD1 covers 9 bases. The CDR3 protein is CASSTTGGPNYGYTF. The DNA for the CDR3 is TGTGCCAGTAGTACGACAGGGGGACCCAACTATGGCTACACCTTC.